Shown below are 21 T cell receptor beta chains from a single sample sequenced in a study of T cells after posttransplantation cyclophosphamide. Sequencing used immunoSEQ multiplex PCR; TCRdb keeps in-frame clones, though not all of them. Among about 19,000 clones, approximately 69% were seen once, and the ten largest hold 27%. Treatment was busulfan-fludarabine conditioning, a marrow graft, and cyclophosphamide on days +3 and +4. The sequences come from PBMCs, collected after an allogeneic stem cell transplant with post-transplant cyclophosphamide. Receptors were obtained from a male patient aged 30 to 39 who received an allogeneic stem cell transplant from a related donor, was CMV-positive, and had acute GVHD only. The T cells may partly be graft donor cells.

The rearrangement links TRBV30 to TRBJ2-7; 12 bases are a match to TRBD1. CDR3 length: 13 amino acids. V lost 8 bases to trimming and J lost 2 bases; unmatched junction nucleotides: 4. Germline loops: CDR1 GTSNPN, CDR2 SVGIG (reference sequence). The CDR3 spells CALGDRGPYEQYF. The DNA of the CDR3 is TGTGCCCTGGGGGACAGGGGGCCCTACGAGCAGTACTTC.

The table lists this clone with a count of one. V and J are TRBV6-6 and TRBJ1-5, with 12 bases identical to TRBD1. Germline V lookup: CDR1 MNHNY, CDR2 SVGAGI (reference sequence). Losses at the gene ends were 7 bases for V and 7 bases for J; bases not matched to a gene: 8. The CDR3 extends over 15 amino acids. Here the CDR3 reads CASTDGTGGQQPQHF. DNA for the CDR3: TGTGCCAGCACCGACGGGACAGGGGGCCAGCAGCCCCAGCATTTT.

This sequence joins TRBV6-1 and TRBJ1-3; possibly TRBD1 for D (5 bases). Trimming cost V 2 bases and J 0 bases, with 17 bases left between them. CDR3 size: 18 residues. CDR1 and CDR2 (germline): MNHNS, SASEGT. The CDR3 DNA is TGTGCCAGCAGTGAAACTATGGGACTCAGCAGCTCTGGAAACACCATATATTTT. Amino acid sequence: CASSETMGLSSSGNTIYF.

V is TRBV6-5 and J is TRBJ1-1; TRBD1 is a possible D gene (5 bases). The CDR3 extends over 16 amino acids. Germline-derived CDR1 and CDR2 are MNHEY and SVGAGI. Trimming cost V 2 bases and J 1 base, with 14 bases left between them. The chain's CDR3 is CASSYREGRPNTEAFF. The DNA for the CDR3 is TGTGCCAGCAGTTACCGGGAGGGACGACCGAACACTGAAGCTTTCTTT.

This clone was counted once. This chain uses TRBV19 with TRBJ2-6; TRBD1 agrees at 10 bases. V was pared by 4 bases and J by 0 bases, with 6 bases of the junction left unmatched. Germline loops: CDR1 LNHDA, CDR2 SQIVND (reference sequence). The CDR3 is made up of 18 amino acids. CDR3 sequence: CASSTGTGALSGANVLTF. CDR3 nucleotides: TGTGCCAGTAGTACTGGGACAGGGGCCCTCTCTGGGGCCAACGTCCTGACTTTC.

The chain employs TRBV2 and TRBJ2-3, with D perhaps matching TRBD2 (5 bases). Trimming left V 1 base short and J 2 bases short, with 13 bases between. Germline-derived CDR1 and CDR2 are SNHLY and FYNNEI. The CDR3 loop spans 16 amino acids. CDR3: CASSEERGVVTDTQYF. The CDR3 DNA reads TGTGCCAGCAGTGAAGAACGGGGTGTGGTCACAGATACGCAGTATTTT.

This clone was observed a few times. The rearrangement joins TRBV12-5 to TRBJ2-7; D is ambiguous. Germline CDR1 LGHNT, CDR2 FRNRAP. Trimming took off 1 base at V and 7 bases at J, with 14 bases between the two ends. The CDR3 has 14 amino acids. The CDR3 here is CASGLGSRVLEQYF. CDR3 in DNA: TGTGCTAGTGGTTTGGGGAGCCGAGTCCTGGAGCAGTACTTC.

The V call is TRBV28, the J call TRBJ2-7, with 7 nucleotides matching TRBD1. CDR3 size: 14 residues. The trim removed 4 bases at V and 4 bases at J, leaving 7 bases unmatched. CDR1 is MDHEN and CDR2 is SYDVKM in the germline V gene. DNA of the CDR3: TGTGCCAGCAGTTACACAGGGGTTGTGTACGAGCAGTACTTC. It yields the protein CASSYTGVVYEQYF.

Remarks on this clone: This may stem from a read error, because a much larger clone lies one nucleotide away. Different DNA sequences within this sample yield the same CDR3. The chain joins TRBV5-4 to TRBJ1-1, with D unclear. The germline V gene has CDR1 SGHNT and CDR2 YYREEE (reference sequence). Trimming stripped 0 bases from V and 1 base from J, with 4 bases between. This CDR3 spans 13 amino acids. The CDR3: CASSLAGNTEAFF. The CDR3 nucleotides are TGTGCCAGCAGCTTGGCGGGGAACACTGAAGCTTTCTTT.

CDR3 sequence: CASSVGLGQDTQYF. The CDR3 DNA reads as TGTGCCAGCAGCGTAGGCTTGGGGCAAGATACGCAGTATTTT. The chain combines TRBV9 with TRBJ2-3, with a tentative D call TRBD1 (5 bases). The CDR3 covers 14 residues. V lost 0 bases and J lost 5, with 10 bases in between. Germline assignment: CDR1 SGDLS and CDR2 YYNGEE.

This clone occurred once. This chain uses TRBV7-6 with TRBJ1-3, with D uncertain. Germline loops: CDR1 SGHVS, CDR2 FNYEAQ. The CDR3 runs to 16 residues. Between the trimmed V and J ends, which lost 5 bases and 2 bases, there was a span of 16 bases. The CDR3 coding sequence is TGTGCCAGCAGCCCACGCTCGGGTGTGACTGGAAACACCATATATTTT. This translates into CASSPRSGVTGNTIYF.

This clone appeared a few times. The chain has TRBV4-1 and TRBJ1-1; a weak D match, TRBD1 (5 bases). This CDR3 spans 22 amino acids. The V gene lost 4 bases and the J gene lost 0 bases, with 33 bases spanning the gap. Germline V gives CDR1 MGHRA, CDR2 YSYEKL. The CDR3 region is CASSLPLLRGASPWRVNTEAFF. In DNA form, the CDR3 reads TGCGCCAGCAGCCTTCCCCTCCTGCGAGGGGCCTCGCCTTGGAGGGTGAACACTGAAGCTTTCTTT.

The rearrangement links TRBV7-2 to TRBJ1-6, with D possibly TRBD1 on 5 matching bases. The V end was cut by 3 bases, the J end by 7 bases, with 7 bases between. CDR1 and CDR2 from the germline V gene are SGHTA and FQGNSA. The CDR3 runs 13 residues. The CDR3 region is CASSFSGNSPLHF. The CDR3 DNA follows: TGTGCCAGCAGCTTCTCAGGGAATTCACCCCTCCACTTT.

The V call is TRBV5-6, the J call TRBJ2-1, with D possibly being TRBD2 (5 bases). Germline CDR1 is SGHDT and CDR2 is YYEEEE. Trimming removed 3 bases from V and 2 bases from J, with 9 bases in between. The CDR3 is 14 residues long. The CDR3 sequence: CASSYRRPYNEQFF. The CDR3 DNA follows: TGTGCCAGCAGCTACCGGAGGCCCTACAATGAGCAGTTCTTC.

This chain uses TRBV7-6 with TRBJ2-2; 12 nucleotides match TRBD2. This CDR3 is built from 18 residues. J was trimmed by 1 base and V by 1 base; bases with no gene match: 4. Germline V gene sequence: CDR1 SGHVS, CDR2 FNYEAQ. CDR3 nucleotides: TGTGCCAGCAGCTTAGAGGCGGGACTAGCGGGGAACACCGGGGAGCTGTTTTTT. Translation: CASSLEAGLAGNTGELFF. Variable domain in full (rest from reference TRBV7-6 and TRBJ2-2): GAGVSQSPRYKVTKRGQDVALRCDPISGHVSLYWYRQALGQGPEFLTYFNYEAQQDKSGLPNDRFSAERPEGSISTLTIQRTEQRDSAMYRCASSLEAGLAGNTGELFFGEGSRLTVL.

In DNA, the CDR3 is TGTGCCAGCAGTTTAGGGGCGGGGGGCTTTGATGAGCAGTTCTTC. Translated, it gives CASSLGAGGFDEQFF. J is TRBJ2-1 and V is TRBV27; TRBD2 aligns across 8 bases. Losses at the gene ends were 2 bases for V and 8 bases for J; bases not matched to a gene: 8. Germline CDR1 reads MNHEY; CDR2 reads SMNVEV (reference sequence). The CDR3 contains 15 residues.

The chain uses TRBV5-4 and TRBJ2-1; 11 nucleotides agree with TRBD2. The V segment lost 5 bases and the J segment 5 bases; nucleotides outside the gene matches: 3. Germline CDR1 and CDR2: SGHNT and YYREEE (reference sequence). This CDR3 is 14 amino acids long. The CDR3, as DNA: TGTGCCAGCAGTCTAGCGGGGGGCCACAATGAGCAGTTCTTC. The encoded protein is CASSLAGGHNEQFF.

This sequence joins TRBV7-2 and TRBJ2-2; TRBD1 agrees at 12 bases. The CDR3 length is 15 residues. Germline CDR1 and CDR2: SGHTA and FQGNSA. The ends lost 4 bases at V and 6 bases at J; junction bases unmatched: 3. Here the CDR3 reads CASSSRDRGPGELFF. In DNA, the CDR3 is TGTGCCAGCAGCTCCCGGGACAGGGGGCCCGGGGAGCTGTTTTTT.

The chain recombines TRBV4-3 with TRBJ2-2, with D tentatively TRBD1 (6 bases). Trimming pared 1 base from V and 2 bases from J, leaving 11 bases between. The CDR3 is 16 amino acids. Germline CDR1 LGHNA, CDR2 YSLEER. The CDR3, as DNA: TGCGCCAGCAGCCAAGGGAGGACAGTTAACACCGGGGAGCTGTTTTTT. This sequence encodes CASSQGRTVNTGELFF.

This sequence joins TRBV6-1 and TRBJ1-1; D not certain. The CDR3 sequence is 14 residues long. The germline V gene encodes CDR1 MNHNS and CDR2 SASEGT. The V end lost 7 bases, the J end lost 1 base, and 13 bases lay between the germline ends. This CDR3 reads CASKTSGENTEAFF. The CDR3 DNA is TGTGCCAGCAAGACGTCCGGGGAGAACACTGAAGCTTTCTTT.

The chain carries TRBV10-3 and TRBJ1-1; tentatively, D is TRBD1 (5 bases). Trimming removed 2 bases from V and 1 base from J, with 14 bases in between. CDR1 and CDR2 (germline): ENHRY, SYGVKD. The CDR3 loop spans 16 amino acids. This chain's CDR3 is CAISERAGIGNTEAFF. The CDR3 region has the DNA TGTGCCATCAGTGAGCGGGCAGGGATAGGGAACACTGAAGCTTTCTTT.